This T cell receptor beta chain comes out of a study of CXCR3-negative and CXCR3-positive naive CD8 T cells. At the level of the study: The libraries yielded about 135 million TRB reads, about 1.5 +/- 0.3 million each.

5' RACE that incorporated UMI labels was used to prepare the TRB cDNA libraries. With the 5' RACE reads reprocessed, TCRdb shows one record per CDR3 protein and no DNA. This table lists around 92,000 distinct CDR3 sequences. Findings and limits, study-wide: For CXCR3-positive naive cells, TRB CDR3s were more hydrophobic than those of CXCR3-negative naive cells.

Investigators sorted each CD8+ T cell subset in triplicate, taking 300,000 or so cells each time. By phenotype, naive CD8+ T cells were CD45RO-CCR7+CD27+CD95-. Comment on this clonotype: Antigen specificity is unknown.

The sequence came from a human donor in good health. Some clones in this sample may be carry-over from other donors' samples. The source material was naive CXCR3- CD8+ T cells from blood. Regarding subset: CD45RO-CCR7+CD27+CD95- naive CD8+ T cells lacking CXCR3 (TNR3-).

CDR3 loop: CASEMASGDEETQYF. The chain combines TRBV28 with TRBJ2-5; with no DNA, the TCRdb D assignment of TRBD2 cannot be verified. Germline loops: CDR1 MDHEN, CDR2 SYDVKM. The CDR3 loop spans 15 amino acids.